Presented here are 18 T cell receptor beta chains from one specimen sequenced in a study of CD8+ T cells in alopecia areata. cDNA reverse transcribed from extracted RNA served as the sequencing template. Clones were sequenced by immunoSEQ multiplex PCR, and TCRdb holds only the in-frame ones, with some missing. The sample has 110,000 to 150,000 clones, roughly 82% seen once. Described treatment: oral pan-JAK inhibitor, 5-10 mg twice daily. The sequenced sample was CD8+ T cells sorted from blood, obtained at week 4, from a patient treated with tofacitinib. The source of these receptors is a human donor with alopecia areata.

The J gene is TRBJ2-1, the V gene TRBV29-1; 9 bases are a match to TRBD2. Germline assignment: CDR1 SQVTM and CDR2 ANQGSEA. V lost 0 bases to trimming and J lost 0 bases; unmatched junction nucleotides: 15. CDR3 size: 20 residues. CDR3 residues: CSVEDAGGHASGASYNEQFF. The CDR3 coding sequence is TGCAGCGTTGAAGATGCCGGGGGGCATGCTAGCGGGGCCTCCTACAATGAGCAGTTCTTC.

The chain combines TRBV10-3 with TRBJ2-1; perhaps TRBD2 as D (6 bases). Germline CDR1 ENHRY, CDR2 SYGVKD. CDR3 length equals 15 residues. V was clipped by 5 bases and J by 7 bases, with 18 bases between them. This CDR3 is CAISQSEPGRNEQFF. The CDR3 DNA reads TGTGCCATCAGTCAATCGGAGCCTGGGAGGAATGAGCAGTTCTTC.

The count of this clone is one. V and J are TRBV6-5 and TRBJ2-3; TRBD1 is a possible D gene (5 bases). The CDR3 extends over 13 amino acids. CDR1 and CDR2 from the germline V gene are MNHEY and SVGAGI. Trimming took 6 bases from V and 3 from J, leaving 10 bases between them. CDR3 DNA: TGTGCCAGCAGGGGGCCCGGGACAGATACGCAGTATTTT. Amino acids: CASRGPGTDTQYF.

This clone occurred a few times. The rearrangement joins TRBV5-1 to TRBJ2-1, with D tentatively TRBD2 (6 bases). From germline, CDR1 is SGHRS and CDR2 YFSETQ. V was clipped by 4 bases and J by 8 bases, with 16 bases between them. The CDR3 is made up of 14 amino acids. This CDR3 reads CASSPSRGIHEQFF. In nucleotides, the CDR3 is TGCGCCAGCAGCCCCTCTCGGGGGATACATGAGCAGTTCTTC.

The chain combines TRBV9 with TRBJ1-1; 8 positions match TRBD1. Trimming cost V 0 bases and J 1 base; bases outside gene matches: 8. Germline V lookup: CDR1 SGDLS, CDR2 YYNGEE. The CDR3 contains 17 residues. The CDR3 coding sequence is TGTGCCAGCAGCGTAGGGCACAGGGGGAAGGGGAACACTGAAGCTTTCTTT. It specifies CASSVGHRGKGNTEAFF.

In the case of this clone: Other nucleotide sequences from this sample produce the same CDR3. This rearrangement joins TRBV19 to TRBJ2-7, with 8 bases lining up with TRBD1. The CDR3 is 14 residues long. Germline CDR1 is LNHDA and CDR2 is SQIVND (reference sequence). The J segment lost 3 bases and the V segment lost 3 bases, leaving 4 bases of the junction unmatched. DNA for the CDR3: TGTGCCAGTAGTATCTGGGACAGGAGCTACGAGCAGTACTTC. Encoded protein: CASSIWDRSYEQYF.

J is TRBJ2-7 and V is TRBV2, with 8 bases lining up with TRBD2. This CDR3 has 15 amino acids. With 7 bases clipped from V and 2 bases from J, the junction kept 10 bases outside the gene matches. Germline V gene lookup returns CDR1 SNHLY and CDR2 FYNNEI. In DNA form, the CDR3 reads TGTGCCAGCAAGTTCTCAGCGGGGGCCACCTACGAGCAGTACTTC. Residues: CASKFSAGATYEQYF.

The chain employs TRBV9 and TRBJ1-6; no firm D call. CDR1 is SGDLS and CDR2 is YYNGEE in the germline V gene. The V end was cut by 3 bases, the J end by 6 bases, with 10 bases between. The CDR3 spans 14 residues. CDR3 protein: CASSASGANSPLHF. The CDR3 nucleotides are TGTGCCAGCAGCGCGAGCGGCGCTAATTCACCCCTCCACTTT.

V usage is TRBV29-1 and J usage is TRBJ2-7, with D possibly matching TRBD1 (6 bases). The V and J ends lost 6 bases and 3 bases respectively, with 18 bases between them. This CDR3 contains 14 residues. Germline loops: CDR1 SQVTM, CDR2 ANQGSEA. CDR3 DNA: TGCAGCGTAGCGGACAGCAGGGGAGTCTACGAGCAGTACTTC. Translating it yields CSVADSRGVYEQYF.

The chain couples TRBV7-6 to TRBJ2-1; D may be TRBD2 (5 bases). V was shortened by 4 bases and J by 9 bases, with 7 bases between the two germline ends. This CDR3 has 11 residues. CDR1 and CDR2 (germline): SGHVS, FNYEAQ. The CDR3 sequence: CASSSAGEQFF. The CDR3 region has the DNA TGTGCCAGCAGCTCCGCGGGTGAGCAGTTCTTC.

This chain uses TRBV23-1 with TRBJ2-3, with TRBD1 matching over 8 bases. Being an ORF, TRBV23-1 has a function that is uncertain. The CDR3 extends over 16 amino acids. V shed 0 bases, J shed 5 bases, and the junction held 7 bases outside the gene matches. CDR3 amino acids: CASSQSPRGPGDTQYF. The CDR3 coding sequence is TGCGCCAGCAGTCAATCGCCCAGGGGGCCCGGAGATACGCAGTATTTT.

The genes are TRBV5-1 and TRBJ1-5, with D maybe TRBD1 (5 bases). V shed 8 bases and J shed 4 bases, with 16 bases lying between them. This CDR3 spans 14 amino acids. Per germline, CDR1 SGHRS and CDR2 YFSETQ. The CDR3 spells CASSLSGGNQPQHF. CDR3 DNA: TGCGCCAGTAGCCTAAGTGGGGGGAATCAGCCCCAGCATTTT.

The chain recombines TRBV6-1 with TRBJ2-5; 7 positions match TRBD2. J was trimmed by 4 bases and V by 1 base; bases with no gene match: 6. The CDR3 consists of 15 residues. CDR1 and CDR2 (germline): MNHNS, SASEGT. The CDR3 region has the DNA TGTGCCAGCAGTGAAGACTTTGGGGGGGGAGAGACCCAGTACTTC. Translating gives CASSEDFGGGETQYF.

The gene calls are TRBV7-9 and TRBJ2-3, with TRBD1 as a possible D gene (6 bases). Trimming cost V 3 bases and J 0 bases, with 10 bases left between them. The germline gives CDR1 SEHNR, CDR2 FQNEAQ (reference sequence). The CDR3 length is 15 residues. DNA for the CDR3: TGTGCCAGCAGCTTCTCTGGACAGAGCACAGATACGCAGTATTTT. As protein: CASSFSGQSTDTQYF.

The CDR3 sequence is CASSQDQGGPPYNEQFF. The DNA for the CDR3 is TGCGCCAGCAGCCAAGATCAAGGGGGGCCTCCCTACAATGAGCAGTTCTTC. This sequence joins TRBV4-1 and TRBJ2-1; D tentatively reads TRBD1 or TRBD2 (6 bases each). V dropped 0 bases and J dropped 2 bases, with 14 bases sitting between them. Germline V gene sequence: CDR1 MGHRA, CDR2 YSYEKL. This CDR3 is built from 17 residues.

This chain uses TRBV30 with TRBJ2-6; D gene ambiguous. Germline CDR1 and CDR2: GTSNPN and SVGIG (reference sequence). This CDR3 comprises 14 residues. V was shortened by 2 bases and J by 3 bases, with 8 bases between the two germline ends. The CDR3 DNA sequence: TGTGCCTGGAGTTTTTCTTTTGGGGCCAACGTCCTGACTTTC. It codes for CAWSFSFGANVLTF.

In nucleotides, the CDR3 is TGTGCCAGCAGCCCGAGGCCGGGGAACACTGAAGCTTTCTTT. It codes for CASSPRPGNTEAFF. The V gene is TRBV7-9, the J gene TRBJ1-1; D not resolved. This CDR3 spans 14 amino acids. Deletions cut 5 bases from V and 1 base from J, with 11 bases between. Germline V gene data show CDR1 as SEHNR and CDR2 as FQNEAQ (reference sequence).

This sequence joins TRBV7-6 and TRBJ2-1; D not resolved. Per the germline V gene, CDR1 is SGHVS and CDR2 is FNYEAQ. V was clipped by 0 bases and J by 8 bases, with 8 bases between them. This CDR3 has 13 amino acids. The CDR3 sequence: CASSLAEGDEQFF. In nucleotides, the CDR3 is TGTGCCAGCAGCTTAGCAGAAGGTGATGAGCAGTTCTTC.